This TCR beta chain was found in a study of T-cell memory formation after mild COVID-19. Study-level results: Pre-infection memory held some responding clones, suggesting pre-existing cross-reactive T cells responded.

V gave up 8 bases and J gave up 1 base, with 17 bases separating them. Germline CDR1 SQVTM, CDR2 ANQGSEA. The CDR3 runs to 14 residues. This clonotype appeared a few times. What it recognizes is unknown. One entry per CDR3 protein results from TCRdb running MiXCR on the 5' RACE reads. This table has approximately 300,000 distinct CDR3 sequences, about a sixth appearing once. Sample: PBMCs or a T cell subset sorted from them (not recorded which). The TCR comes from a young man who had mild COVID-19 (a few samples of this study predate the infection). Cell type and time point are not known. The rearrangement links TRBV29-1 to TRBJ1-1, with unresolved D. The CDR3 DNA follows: TGCAGCACCTTAGGAAAAACAAGGAACACTGAAGCTTTCTTT. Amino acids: CSTLGKTRNTEAFF.